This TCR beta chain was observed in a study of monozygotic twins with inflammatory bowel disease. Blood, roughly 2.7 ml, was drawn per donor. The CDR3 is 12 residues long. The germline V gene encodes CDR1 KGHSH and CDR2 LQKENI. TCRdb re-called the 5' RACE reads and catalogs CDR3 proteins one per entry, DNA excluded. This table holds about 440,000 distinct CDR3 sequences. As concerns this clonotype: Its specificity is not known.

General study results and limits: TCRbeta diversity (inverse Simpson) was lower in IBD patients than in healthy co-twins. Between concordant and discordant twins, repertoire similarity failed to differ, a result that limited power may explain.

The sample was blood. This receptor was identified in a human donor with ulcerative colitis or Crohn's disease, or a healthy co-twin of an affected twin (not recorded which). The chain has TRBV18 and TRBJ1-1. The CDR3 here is CASSPLDTEAFF.